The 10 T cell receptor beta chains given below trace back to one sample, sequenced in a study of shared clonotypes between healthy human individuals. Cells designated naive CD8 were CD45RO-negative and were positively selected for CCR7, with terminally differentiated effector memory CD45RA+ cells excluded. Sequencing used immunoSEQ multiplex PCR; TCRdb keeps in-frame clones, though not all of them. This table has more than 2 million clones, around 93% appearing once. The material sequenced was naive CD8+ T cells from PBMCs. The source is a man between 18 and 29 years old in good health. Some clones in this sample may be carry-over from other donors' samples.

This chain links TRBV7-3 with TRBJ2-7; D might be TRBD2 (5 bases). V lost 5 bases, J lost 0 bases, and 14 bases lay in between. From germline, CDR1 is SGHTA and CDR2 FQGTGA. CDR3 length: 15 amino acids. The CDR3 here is CASSLEPRGSYEQYF. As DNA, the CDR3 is TGTGCCAGCAGCCTCGAGCCCCGGGGCTCCTACGAGCAGTACTTC.

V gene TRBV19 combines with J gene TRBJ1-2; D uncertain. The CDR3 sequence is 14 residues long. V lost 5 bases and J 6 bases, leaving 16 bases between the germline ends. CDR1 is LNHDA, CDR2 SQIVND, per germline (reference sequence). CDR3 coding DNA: TGTGCCAGTAGTCGACGCAGTTCCGGGGATGGCTACACCTTC. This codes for CASSRRSSGDGYTF.

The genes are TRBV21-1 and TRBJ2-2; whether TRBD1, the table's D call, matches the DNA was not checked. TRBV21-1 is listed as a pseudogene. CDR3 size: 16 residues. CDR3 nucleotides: TGTGCCAGCAGCTGGAGGCCGGACAGACATTCGGGGGAGCTGTTTTTT. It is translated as CASSWRPDRHSGELFF.

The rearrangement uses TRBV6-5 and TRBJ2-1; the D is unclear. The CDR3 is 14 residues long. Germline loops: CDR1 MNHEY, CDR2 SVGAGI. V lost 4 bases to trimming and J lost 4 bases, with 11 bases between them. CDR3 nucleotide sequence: TGTGCCAGCAGTTCCGTAGGATCTTACAATGAGCAGTTCTTC. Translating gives CASSSVGSYNEQFF.

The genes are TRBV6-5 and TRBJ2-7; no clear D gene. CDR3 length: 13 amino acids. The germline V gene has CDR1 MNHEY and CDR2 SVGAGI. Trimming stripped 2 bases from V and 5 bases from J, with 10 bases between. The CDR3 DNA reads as TGTGCCAGCAGTTACGGGCATGGGGACGAGCAGTACTTC. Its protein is CASSYGHGDEQYF.

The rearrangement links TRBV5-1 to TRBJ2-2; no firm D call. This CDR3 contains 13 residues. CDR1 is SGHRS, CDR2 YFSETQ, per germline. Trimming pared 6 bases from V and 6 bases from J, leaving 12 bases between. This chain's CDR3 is CASTWREPGELFF. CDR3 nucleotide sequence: TGCGCCAGCACCTGGAGAGAGCCCGGGGAGCTGTTTTTT.

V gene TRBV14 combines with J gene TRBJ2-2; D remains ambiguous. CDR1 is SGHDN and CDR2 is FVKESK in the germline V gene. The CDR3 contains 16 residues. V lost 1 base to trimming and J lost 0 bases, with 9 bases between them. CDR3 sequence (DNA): TGTGCCAGCAGCCAAGCTGGCTTCTCGAACACCGGGGAGCTGTTTTTT. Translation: CASSQAGFSNTGELFF.

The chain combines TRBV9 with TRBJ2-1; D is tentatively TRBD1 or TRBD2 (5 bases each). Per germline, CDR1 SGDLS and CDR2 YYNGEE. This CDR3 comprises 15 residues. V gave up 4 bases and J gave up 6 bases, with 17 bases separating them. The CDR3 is CASSPGFIRGNEQFF. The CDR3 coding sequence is TGTGCCAGCAGCCCGGGATTCATAAGGGGCAATGAGCAGTTCTTC.

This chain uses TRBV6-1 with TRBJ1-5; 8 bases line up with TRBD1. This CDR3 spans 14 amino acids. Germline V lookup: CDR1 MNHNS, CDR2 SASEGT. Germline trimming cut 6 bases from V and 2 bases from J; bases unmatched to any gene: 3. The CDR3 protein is CASRPTGGNQPQHF. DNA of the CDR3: TGTGCCAGCAGACCGACAGGGGGCAATCAGCCCCAGCATTTT.

The CDR3 DNA sequence: TGTGCCAGCAGCCGAGCGGGTAATGAGCAGTTCTTC. Residues: CASSRAGNEQFF. This chain links TRBV7-9 with TRBJ2-1, with D possibly TRBD2 on 6 matching bases. CDR3 size: 12 residues. Trimming left V 5 bases short and J 7 bases short, with 9 bases between. The germline CDR1 and CDR2 sequences are SEHNR and FQNEAQ (reference sequence).